This T cell receptor (beta chain) derives from a study of cytomegalovirus exposure and HLA in healthy donors. Study outcomes and limitations: Per published accounts, TCR beta sequences correctly predicted the HLA-A and HLA-B alleles of most subjects. Analysis performed later found about 17,000 TCR beta sequences associated with HLA alleles at 0.05 false discovery rate. Researchers counted over 150 TCR beta chains as cytomegalovirus-associated.

The PCR used 60 Vbeta and 13 Jbeta primers. Some clones are missing from TCRdb's copy, which holds only in-frame ones; the method was immunoSEQ multiplex PCR. The table has over 100,000 clones, approximately 82% seen once. This CDR3 is 15 amino acids long. CDR1 is SGHTA and CDR2 is FQGNSA in the germline V gene. Trimming removed 6 bases from V and 8 bases from J, with 17 bases in between. Note on this clone: Antigen specificity is unknown.

Sequencing was carried out using PBMCs. The sequence derives from a man aged 35 to 55 in good health and CMV-seronegative. The chain recombines TRBV7-2 with TRBJ1-6, with TRBD1 as a possible D gene (5 bases). The CDR3 spells CASSIVGGEYSPLHF. Here the CDR3 DNA reads TGTGCCAGCAGTATAGTGGGGGGGGAATATTCACCCCTCCACTTT.